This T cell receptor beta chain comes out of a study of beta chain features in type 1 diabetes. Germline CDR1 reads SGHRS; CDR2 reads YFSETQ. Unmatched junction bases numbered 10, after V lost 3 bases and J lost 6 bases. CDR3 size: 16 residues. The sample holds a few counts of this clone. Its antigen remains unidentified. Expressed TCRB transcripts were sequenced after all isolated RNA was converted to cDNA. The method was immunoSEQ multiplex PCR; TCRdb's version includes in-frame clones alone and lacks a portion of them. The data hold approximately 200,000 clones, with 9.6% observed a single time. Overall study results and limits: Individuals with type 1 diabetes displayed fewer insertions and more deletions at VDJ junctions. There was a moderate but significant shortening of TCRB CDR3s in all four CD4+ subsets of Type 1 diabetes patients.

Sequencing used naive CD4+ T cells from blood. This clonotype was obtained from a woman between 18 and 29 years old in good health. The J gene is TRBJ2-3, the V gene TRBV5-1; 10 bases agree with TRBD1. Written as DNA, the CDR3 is TGCGCCAGCAGCTCGAACCCCGGGACAGGGGTCGATACGCAGTATTTT. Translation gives CASSSNPGTGVDTQYF.